Sequencing of this TCR beta chain was carried out in a study of neoadjuvant nivolumab and ipilimumab in lung cancer. Overall study findings and caveats: TCR clonality did not significantly correlate with pathologic tumor regression. From pretherapy to surgery, tumor richness and clonality rose with dual therapy. Compared with tumor-adjacent uninvolved lung, resected tumors showed greater richness and clonality.

V was cut by 9 bases and J by 2 bases, with 19 bases left in between. Germline V gene data show CDR1 as SGHRS and CDR2 as YFSETQ. The CDR3 has 15 residues. As to this clone: Its target is not known.

Using immunoSEQ multiplex PCR, the repertoire was profiled, and TCRdb retains in-frame clones only, with some absent. The sample records more than 8,500 clones, 75% to 80% being singletons. The J gene is TRBJ2-3, the V gene TRBV5-1, with D perhaps TRBD2 (5 bases). The TCR sequence derives from an adult with non-small cell lung cancer. Some clones in this sample may be carry-over from other donors' samples. Sample: tumor tissue, taken after neoadjuvant nivolumab, alone or with ipilimumab, at or shortly before surgery. CDR3 in amino acids: CATTPGLRNTDTQYF. The CDR3 coding sequence is TGCGCCACGACCCCCGGACTGCGCAACACAGATACGCAGTATTTT.